A single sample is the source of the 28 T cell receptor beta chains below, sequenced in a study of cytomegalovirus exposure and HLA in healthy donors. The PCR was carried out with 60 Vbeta primers and 13 Jbeta primers. Measured with immunoSEQ multiplex PCR; TCRdb has only the in-frame clones, and not every one. This table holds 130,000 to 150,000 clones, around 82% found once. The specimen sequenced was PBMCs. The receptors originated from a middle-aged man in good health and CMV-seropositive.

In its sample, this clone was seen a few times. The chain carries TRBV7-2 and TRBJ2-3; 10 positions agree with TRBD1. This CDR3 spans 16 amino acids. Germline V CDR1 and CDR2: SGHTA, FQGNSA. Trimming cost V 3 bases and J 1 base; bases outside gene matches: 4. Here the CDR3 DNA reads TGTGCCAGCAGCTTCGCCGGGACAGGGGGCACAGATACGCAGTATTTT. Amino acids: CASSFAGTGGTDTQYF.

This chain joins TRBV9 and TRBJ2-7, with 11 bases identical to TRBD2. The CDR3 runs 16 residues. Germline trimming cut 4 bases from V and 2 bases from J; bases unmatched to any gene: 8. The germline V gene encodes CDR1 SGDLS and CDR2 YYNGEE. CDR3: CASSPQRTSGPYEQYF. Written as DNA, the CDR3 is TGTGCCAGCAGCCCGCAAAGGACTAGCGGGCCCTACGAGCAGTACTTC.

This clone was picked up a small number of times. The chain uses TRBV9 and TRBJ2-7; the D is unclear. CDR1 and CDR2 from the germline V gene are SGDLS and YYNGEE. The CDR3 covers 14 residues. V shed 4 bases and J shed 1 base, with 12 bases lying between them. The DNA of the CDR3 is TGTGCCAGCAGCCCAACTCTGATTTCCTACGAGCAGTACTTC. It codes for CASSPTLISYEQYF.

The rearrangement uses TRBV18 and TRBJ2-5; 7 nucleotides line up with TRBD1. Trimming took 3 bases from V and 1 from J; bases not matched to a gene: 2. The germline V gene has CDR1 KGHSH and CDR2 LQKENI. The CDR3 is made up of 14 amino acids. CDR3 in DNA: TGTGCCAGCTCACCGAGACAGGGCCAAGAGACCCAGTACTTC. Translated: CASSPRQGQETQYF.

The chain employs TRBV6-5 and TRBJ2-7; D is uncertain. V was shortened by 4 bases and J by 7 bases, with 11 bases between the two germline ends. The CDR3 spans 12 residues. Germline-derived CDR1 and CDR2 are MNHEY and SVGAGI. Written as DNA, the CDR3 is TGTGCCAGCAGTTTCCTGAGAGGTGAGCAGTACTTC. It yields the protein CASSFLRGEQYF.

This chain connects TRBV7-9 to TRBJ2-2; 9 positions match TRBD1. Germline CDR1 SEHNR, CDR2 FQNEAQ (reference sequence). CDR3 size: 16 residues. V lost 4 bases and J lost 4; bases outside the gene matches: 7. This chain's CDR3 is CASSSPTGGITGELFF. CDR3 coding DNA: TGTGCCAGCAGCTCCCCGACAGGGGGTATCACCGGGGAGCTGTTTTTT.

The chain has TRBV19 and TRBJ1-5; D not resolved. The CDR3 totals 13 residues. Germline V CDR1 and CDR2: LNHDA, SQIVND (reference sequence). With 5 bases removed from V and 9 bases from J, the gap between germline ends came to 14 bases. CDR3 sequence: CASSPPTGGPQHF. CDR3 in DNA: TGTGCCAGTAGTCCCCCGACGGGAGGGCCCCAGCATTTT. Variable domain in full (rest from reference TRBV19 and TRBJ1-5): DGGITQSPKYLFRKEGQNVTLSCEQNLNHDAMYWYRQDPGQGLRLIYYSQIVNDFQKGDIAEGYSVSREKKESFPLTVTSAQKNPTAFYLCASSPPTGGPQHFGDGTRLSIL.

This clone was seen just once. This sequence joins TRBV19 and TRBJ1-2; possibly TRBD1 for D (6 bases). Trimming cost V 2 bases and J 0 bases, with 13 bases left between them. CDR1 and CDR2 (germline): LNHDA, SQIVND (reference sequence). The CDR3 extends over 16 amino acids. CDR3 nucleotides: TGTGCCAGTAGTATAAGGGCTGGACAGACTAACTATGGCTACACCTTC. Residues: CASSIRAGQTNYGYTF.

The V call is TRBV7-2, the J call TRBJ2-5, with 10 bases matching TRBD2. Per the germline V gene, CDR1 is SGHTA and CDR2 is FQGNSA. Losses at the gene ends were 5 bases for V and 2 bases for J; bases not matched to a gene: 8. There are 16 residues in the CDR3. CDR3 in amino acids: CASSLLAGLTQETQYF. The CDR3 DNA reads as TGTGCCAGCAGCCTACTAGCGGGGCTAACTCAAGAGACCCAGTACTTC.

The chain couples TRBV28 to TRBJ2-1, with D maybe TRBD2 (6 bases). The length of the CDR3 is 15 residues. Germline V CDR1 and CDR2: MDHEN, SYDVKM. V was clipped by 8 bases and J by 3 bases, with 17 bases between them. The CDR3 DNA follows: TGTGCCAGCGGGGACTGGGGGACGGGCTACAATGAGCAGTTCTTC. It specifies CASGDWGTGYNEQFF. Full variable domain (missing parts from reference TRBV28 and TRBJ2-1): DVKVTQSSRYLVKRTGEKVFLECVQDMDHENMFWYRQDPGLGLRLIYFSYDVKMKEKGDIPEGYSVSREKKERFSLILESASTNQTSMYLCASGDWGTGYNEQFFGPGTRLTVL.

The CDR3 nucleotides are TGTGCCAGCAGTGAATTGGTTTCGGCACGGGGGGCGCAGTATTTT. It specifies CASSELVSARGAQYF. The chain has TRBV25-1 and TRBJ2-3; TRBD2 agrees at 7 bases. V dropped 1 base and J dropped 10; count of bases not matched to a gene: 11. This CDR3 has 15 residues. CDR1 is MGHDK, CDR2 SYGVNS, per germline.

This clone came up once. The genes are TRBV2 and TRBJ1-5; 7 positions agree with TRBD1. J was trimmed by 6 bases and V by 7 bases; bases with no gene match: 3. This CDR3 has 12 amino acids. Germline lookup yields CDR1 SNHLY and CDR2 FYNNEI. This chain's CDR3 is CASNSGGQPQHF. The CDR3 nucleotides are TGTGCCAGCAACTCAGGGGGTCAGCCCCAGCATTTT.

J is TRBJ2-4 and V is TRBV29-1; a weak D match, TRBD2 (5 bases). V gave up 4 bases and J gave up 3 bases, with 13 bases separating them. Looked up from germline, CDR1 is SQVTM and CDR2 is ANQGSEA. The CDR3 is made up of 14 amino acids. The CDR3 loop is CSVVDGLHKNIQYF. The CDR3 bases are TGCAGCGTTGTTGACGGACTCCACAAAAACATTCAGTACTTC.

This clone was seen once. The rearrangement uses TRBV5-6 and TRBJ1-5; the match to TRBD1 covers 9 bases. Trimming took 6 bases from V and 3 from J; bases not matched to a gene: 13. Germline values: CDR1 SGHDT, CDR2 YYEEEE. The CDR3 loop spans 17 amino acids. DNA for the CDR3: TGTGCCAGCACCACCATCCGGGACAGGGTTAACAATCAGCCCCAGCATTTT. This codes for CASTTIRDRVNNQPQHF.

The chain is built from TRBV5-4 and TRBJ2-6; 8 bases are a match to TRBD1. The CDR3 length is 15 residues. CDR1 and CDR2 (germline): SGHNT, YYREEE (reference sequence). V gave up 4 bases and J gave up 4 bases; unmatched junction bases: 4. CDR3: CASSRGQAGANVLTF. In DNA, the CDR3 is TGTGCCAGCAGCAGGGGACAGGCCGGGGCCAACGTCCTGACTTTC. The full variable domain, completed using reference TRBV5-4 and TRBJ2-6, is ETGVTQSPTHLIKTRGQQVTLRCSSQSGHNTVSWYQQALGQGPQFIFQYYREEENGRGNFPPRFSGLQFPNYSSELNVNALELDDSALYLCASSRGQAGANVLTFGAGSRLTVL.

This clone has just a few counts. This rearrangement joins TRBV7-9 to TRBJ1-4; D is uncertain. Germline values: CDR1 SEHNR, CDR2 FQNEAQ (reference sequence). Trimming took 5 bases from V and 5 from J, leaving 12 bases between them. This CDR3 has 14 amino acids. The CDR3 spells CASSPPPGNEKLFF. The CDR3 nucleotides are TGTGCCAGCAGCCCCCCTCCGGGAAATGAAAAACTGTTTTTT.

The rearrangement joins TRBV28 to TRBJ2-6; TRBD1 is a possible D gene (6 bases). In germline, CDR1 is MDHEN, CDR2 SYDVKM. With 3 bases removed from V and 1 base from J, the gap between germline ends came to 19 bases. The CDR3 covers 19 residues. The CDR3 sequence is CASSFLDRFPLSGANVLTF. The CDR3 region has the DNA TGTGCCAGCAGTTTCCTAGACAGGTTCCCCCTATCTGGGGCCAACGTCCTGACTTTC.

This clone was seen only a few times. The chain is built from TRBV27 and TRBJ2-1, with 13 bases that match TRBD2. This CDR3 region has 17 residues. V lost 5 bases to trimming and J lost 8 bases; unmatched junction nucleotides: 12. Germline V lookup: CDR1 MNHEY, CDR2 SMNVEV (reference sequence). As DNA, the CDR3 is TGTGCCAGCAGTCCGCCGGGAGGGACTAGCGGGGTTGATGAGCAGTTCTTC. It is translated as CASSPPGGTSGVDEQFF.

This sequence joins TRBV27 and TRBJ2-1, with 12 positions matching TRBD2. J was trimmed by 6 bases and V by 6 bases; bases with no gene match: 9. Looked up from germline, CDR1 is MNHEY and CDR2 is SMNVEV (reference sequence). This CDR3 has 16 residues. CDR3 sequence reads: CASRPLTSGSGNEQFF. DNA for the CDR3: TGTGCCAGCAGACCCCTGACTAGCGGGAGTGGCAATGAGCAGTTCTTC.

This clone has only a few counts. The chain joins TRBV15 to TRBJ2-5, with TRBD1 matching 8 bases. The trim removed 1 base at V and 5 bases at J, leaving 9 bases unmatched. This CDR3 spans 16 amino acids. Germline V lookup: CDR1 LNHNV, CDR2 YYDKDF (reference sequence). CDR3 region: CATSRAARGRGETQYF. DNA of the CDR3: TGTGCCACCAGCAGAGCAGCCAGGGGGCGCGGGGAGACCCAGTACTTC. Combining the CDR3 with reference TRBV15 and TRBJ2-5 gives the whole variable domain DAMVIQNPRYQVTQFGKPVTLSCSQTLNHNVMYWYQQKSSQAPKLLFHYYDKDFNNEADTPDNFQSRRPNTSFCFLDIRSPGLGDTAMYLCATSRAARGRGETQYFGPGTRLLVL.

V usage is TRBV6-1 and J usage is TRBJ1-1, with a weak D call TRBD1 (6 bases). Looked up from germline, CDR1 is MNHNS and CDR2 is SASEGT. The V and J ends lost 7 bases and 4 bases respectively, with 16 bases between them. CDR3 length: 14 residues. The CDR3 sequence: CASNVGGLSTEAFF. In DNA form, the CDR3 reads TGTGCCAGCAATGTCGGGGGGCTAAGCACTGAAGCTTTCTTT.

The V gene is TRBV27, the J gene TRBJ2-7, with D possibly TRBD1 on 5 matching bases. This CDR3 is built from 14 residues. Trimming left V 5 bases short and J 3 bases short, with 14 bases between. Per the germline V gene, CDR1 is MNHEY and CDR2 is SMNVEV (reference sequence). The DNA of the CDR3 is TGTGCCAGCAGTCCTAGGGGTCCCTTCTACGAGCAGTACTTC. Protein: CASSPRGPFYEQYF.

The chain recombines TRBV29-1 with TRBJ2-3; 8 positions agree with TRBD2. Per germline, CDR1 SQVTM and CDR2 ANQGSEA. The CDR3 consists of 14 residues. Trimming removed 6 bases from V and 3 bases from J; junction bases left unmatched: 8. The CDR3, as DNA: TGCAGCGTCCACCCCGGGGGGGGGACAGATACGCAGTATTTT. Its protein is CSVHPGGGTDTQYF.

About this clone itself: This specimen includes other DNA sequences encoding the same CDR3. This rearrangement joins TRBV29-1 to TRBJ1-3, with D possibly TRBD1 on 5 matching bases. CDR1 and CDR2 from the germline V gene are SQVTM and ANQGSEA. The CDR3 runs to 13 residues. The V end lost 6 bases, the J end lost 0 bases, and 9 bases lay between the germline ends. The CDR3: CSVGDSSGNTIYF. The DNA of the CDR3 is TGCAGCGTCGGTGACAGCTCTGGAAACACCATATATTTT.

This rearrangement joins TRBV5-6 to TRBJ1-2; 8 positions agree with TRBD1. The CDR3 runs to 16 residues. Germline V gene sequence: CDR1 SGHDT, CDR2 YYEEEE. V lost 2 bases, J lost 8 bases, and 14 bases stayed unmatched. In DNA form, the CDR3 reads TGTGCCAGCAGCTTCCGGGACAGGCCTACCATCGGGGGCTACACCTTC. This translates into CASSFRDRPTIGGYTF.

This clone occurred once. The rearrangement uses TRBV11-1 and TRBJ2-3; D is uncertain. Germline V gene lookup returns CDR1 SGHAT and CDR2 FQDESV (reference sequence). The CDR3 runs to 15 residues. V was shortened by 5 bases and J by 7 bases, with 19 bases between the two germline ends. The CDR3 protein is CASSAEAAKAYTQYF. As DNA, the CDR3 is TGTGCCAGCAGCGCCGAGGCAGCAAAAGCTTATACGCAGTATTTT. Full variable domain (rest looked up from reference TRBV11-1 and TRBJ2-3): EAEVAQSPRYKITEKSQAVAFWCDPISGHATLYWYRQILGQGPELLVQFQDESVVDDSQLPKDRFSAERLKGVDSTLKIQPAELGDSAMYLCASSAEAAKAYTQYFGPGTRLTVL.

This clone appeared once. The V gene is TRBV18, the J gene TRBJ1-1; D perhaps matches TRBD1 (6 bases). With 5 bases removed from V and 1 base from J, the gap between germline ends came to 8 bases. This CDR3 is built from 13 residues. Germline values: CDR1 KGHSH, CDR2 LQKENI. The CDR3 protein is CASSGGANTEAFF. The CDR3 region has the DNA TGTGCCAGCTCAGGGGGCGCGAACACTGAAGCTTTCTTT.

This clone was counted a single time. The chain carries TRBV27 and TRBJ1-1, with 10 bases fitting TRBD1. Germline lookup yields CDR1 MNHEY and CDR2 SMNVEV (reference sequence). The trim removed 0 bases at V and 7 bases at J, leaving 2 bases unmatched. The CDR3 spans 14 residues. CDR3 DNA: TGTGCCAGCAGTTTATCGACAGGGGGCAATGAAGCTTTCTTT. Amino acids: CASSLSTGGNEAFF.